This TCR beta chain was recorded in a study of T cell responses to AZD1222 COVID-19 vaccine. Study-level points and caveats: Baseline serology detected seropositivity in only a handful of AZD1222 recipients. The donor cohort was predominantly white British with a female majority, and clonal diversity may have been underestimated. Of spike-specific TCRs, nearly half reportedly target regions left unmutated in variants.

Method: immunoSEQ multiplex PCR; TCRdb's copy keeps in-frame clones and lacks some. The sample holds 250,000 or so clones, 85% to 95% seen once. Regarding this clone: As yet, its antigen is unknown.

V was pared by 1 base and J by 0 bases, with 16 bases between. The CDR3 contains 17 residues. Germline assignment: CDR1 SGHRS and CDR2 YFSETQ. Sequencing used peripheral blood, obtained on day 0 of AZD1222 vaccination. The TCR originated in an adult in good health. V is TRBV5-1 and J is TRBJ1-1, with D perhaps matching TRBD1 (5 bases). The CDR3 DNA is TGCGCCAGCAGCTTGTCGGCCGGACAAACCATGAACACTGAAGCTTTCTTT. Protein: CASSLSAGQTMNTEAFF.